Listed here are 31 T cell receptor beta chains from one sample, sequenced in a study of blood T cell repertoires in COVID-19 (dated by TCRdb to the early 2020s). The method was the immunoSEQ multiplex PCR assay. TCRdb obtained this table from immuneACCESS and retained in-frame rearrangements with V and J assigned. These tables miss some clones; where compared with another copy, unresolved V genes account for less than half of the shortfall, and the remainder is unexplained. This sample has about 200,000 clones in its table, and about 79% of those were observed once. About 13% of the sample is held by the ten biggest clonotypes. Sequencing input: peripheral blood. These receptors were taken from a human donor in a cohort sampled during active COVID-19.

This chain joins TRBV5-1 and TRBJ2-1, with a tentative D call TRBD2 (5 bases). The CDR3 covers 15 residues. CDR1 and CDR2 (germline): SGHRS, YFSETQ. V was clipped by 1 base and J by 6 bases, with 14 bases between them. The CDR3 DNA reads as TGCGCCAGCAGCTTGTCCCTAGCTGTGGTCAATGAGCAGTTCTTC. Amino acid sequence: CASSLSLAVVNEQFF.

The chain links TRBV6-6 to TRBJ1-1; maybe TRBD1 (6 bases). V was clipped by 6 bases and J by 4 bases, with 15 bases between them. The CDR3 has 14 residues. Germline CDR1 and CDR2: MNHNY and SVGAGI (reference sequence). CDR3 sequence: CASSPRGGGTEAFF. Here the CDR3 DNA reads TGTGCCAGCAGCCCCAGGGGAGGGGGCACTGAAGCTTTCTTT.

V usage is TRBV5-1 and J usage is TRBJ1-4; 10 bases align to TRBD1. The CDR3 runs 15 residues. Trimming at V came to 5 bases and at J to 6 bases, leaving 7 bases not matched to a gene. Germline CDR1 SGHRS, CDR2 YFSETQ. The CDR3 region has the DNA TGCGCCAGCAGTTCAACCGGGACAGGGGATGAAAAACTGTTTTTT. Encoded protein: CASSSTGTGDEKLFF.

The V gene is TRBV7-2, the J gene TRBJ2-1, with a possible D match to TRBD2 (6 bases). This CDR3 spans 15 amino acids. V lost 3 bases, J lost 7 bases, and 16 bases lay in between. Germline CDR1 and CDR2: SGHTA and FQGNSA. CDR3 sequence (DNA): TGTGCCAGCAGCTTTTCGGGAGTCGGTGGGAATGAGCAGTTCTTC. Its translation: CASSFSGVGGNEQFF.

This sequence joins TRBV13 and TRBJ2-7; 14 positions agree with TRBD2. V dropped 4 bases and J dropped 5; count of bases not matched to a gene: 1. The germline CDR1 and CDR2 sequences are PRHDT and FYEKMQ (reference sequence). The length of the CDR3 is 14 residues. This CDR3 reads CASSSGLAGDEQYF. CDR3 bases: TGTGCCAGCAGCTCGGGACTAGCGGGAGACGAGCAGTACTTC.

CDR3 DNA: TGTGCCAGCAGCATAACAGGGGTTTACGAGCAGTACTTC. It yields the protein CASSITGVYEQYF. The V and J genes are TRBV21-1 and TRBJ2-7; the D call in the table, TRBD1, was not verified against the DNA. TRBV21-1 is a known pseudogene. The CDR3 contains 13 residues.

The chain uses TRBV5-6 and TRBJ2-1; 7 positions match TRBD1. In germline, CDR1 is SGHDT, CDR2 YYEEEE. The CDR3 contains 16 residues. J lost 7 bases, V lost 2 bases, and 12 bases had no gene match. CDR3 sequence: CASSFREGADTNEQFF. In DNA form, the CDR3 reads TGTGCCAGCAGCTTCAGAGAGGGGGCGGATACAAATGAGCAGTTCTTC.

The V gene is TRBV30, the J gene TRBJ2-1, with D possibly being TRBD2 (5 bases). CDR1 is GTSNPN, CDR2 SVGIG, per germline (reference sequence). There are 14 residues in the CDR3. The V and J ends lost 1 base and 4 bases respectively, with 11 bases between them. CDR3 DNA: TGTGCCTGGAGTGGGGGAGCTGGTTACAATGAGCAGTTCTTC. This sequence encodes CAWSGGAGYNEQFF. The whole variable domain, remainder taken from reference TRBV30 and TRBJ2-1, is SQTIHQWPATLVQPVGSPLSLECTVEGTSNPNLYWYRQAAGRGLQLLFYSVGIGQISSEVPQNLSASRPQDRQFILSSKKLLLSDSGFYLCAWSGGAGYNEQFFGPGTRLTVL.

The genes are TRBV6-5 and TRBJ1-2; D may be TRBD1 (6 bases). The CDR3 is 14 residues long. Trimming pared 6 bases from V and 6 bases from J, leaving 17 bases between. Germline lookup yields CDR1 MNHEY and CDR2 SVGAGI. CDR3 protein: CASSRRDTDDGYTF. The CDR3 DNA reads as TGTGCCAGCAGCCGCCGGGACACCGATGATGGCTACACCTTC.

The rearrangement links TRBV11-3 to TRBJ2-3; the match to TRBD1 covers 9 bases. This CDR3 has 14 amino acids. Per the germline V gene, CDR1 is SGHNT and CDR2 is YENEEA. With V trimmed by 5 bases and J by 6 bases, 6 bases remained unmatched. The CDR3 protein is CASSAGQGSDTQYF. The CDR3, as DNA: TGTGCCAGCAGCGCGGGACAGGGAAGCGATACGCAGTATTTT. The full variable domain, completed using reference TRBV11-3 and TRBJ2-3, is EAGVVQSPRYKIIEKKQPVAFWCNPISGHNTLYWYLQNLGQGPELLIRYENEEAVDDSQLPKDRFSAERLKGVDSTLKIQPAELGDSAVYLCASSAGQGSDTQYFGPGTRLTVL.

This clone was recorded a few times. The genes are TRBV15 and TRBJ2-1; perhaps TRBD1 as D (5 bases). CDR1 and CDR2 from the germline V gene are LNHNV and YYDKDF (reference sequence). CDR3 length: 15 amino acids. Trimming removed 3 bases at V and 9 bases at J, with 18 bases between. CDR3 coding DNA: TGTGCCACCAGCAGCTTTACAGGCAGTACCGCTGAGCAGTTCTTC. Residues: CATSSFTGSTAEQFF.

V usage is TRBV10-1 and J usage is TRBJ2-1, with TRBD2 identical over 10 bases. Germline V gene data show CDR1 as WNHNN and CDR2 as SYGVQD (reference sequence). J gave up 3 bases and V 6 bases, and 2 bases lay outside the gene matches. CDR3 length: 14 residues. The CDR3 protein is CASSSSGSYNEQFF. DNA for the CDR3: TGCGCCAGCAGCTCTAGCGGGAGCTACAATGAGCAGTTCTTC.

CDR3 nucleotides: TGTGCCAGCTCAAGCAGGGAAAACAATTCACCCCTCCACTTT. This gives the protein CASSSRENNSPLHF. This sequence joins TRBV18 and TRBJ1-6, with TRBD1 as a possible D gene (5 bases). The CDR3 covers 14 residues. Trimming took off 5 bases at V and 7 bases at J, with 12 bases between the two ends. Per germline, CDR1 KGHSH and CDR2 LQKENI. Drawing the rest from reference TRBV18 and TRBJ1-6, the complete variable domain is NAGVMQNPRHLVRRRGQEARLRCSPMKGHSHVYWYRQLPEEGLKFMVYLQKENIIDESGMPKERFSAEFPKEGPSILRIQQVVRGDSAAYFCASSSRENNSPLHFGNGTRLTVT.

This clone was counted a single time. The same CDR3 arises from other DNA sequences in this sample as well. The rearrangement links TRBV7-9 to TRBJ2-3; TRBD2 matches at 12 bases. CDR1 is SEHNR and CDR2 is FQNEAQ in the germline V gene (reference sequence). This CDR3 is built from 15 residues. Germline trimming cut 5 bases from V and 4 bases from J; bases unmatched to any gene: 4. The CDR3 DNA reads TGTGCCAGCAGCCCACGACTAGCGGGAGCAGATACGCAGTATTTT. It specifies CASSPRLAGADTQYF.

The chain is built from TRBV2 and TRBJ1-2, with D possibly TRBD1 on 5 matching bases. Trimming stripped 11 bases from V and 4 bases from J, with 14 bases between. The CDR3 contains 12 residues. In germline, CDR1 is SNHLY, CDR2 FYNNEI. The CDR3 DNA reads as TGTGCCGGGGGAGGGGAACCCTATGGCTACACCTTC. Translation: CAGGGEPYGYTF.

This rearrangement joins TRBV9 to TRBJ1-6; 8 bases line up with TRBD1. In germline, CDR1 is SGDLS, CDR2 YYNGEE. This CDR3 is 13 amino acids long. The trim removed 3 bases at V and 10 bases at J, leaving 3 bases unmatched. The CDR3 here is CASSARGQSPLHF. The CDR3 nucleotides read TGTGCCAGCAGCGCCAGGGGGCAATCACCCCTCCACTTT.

The J gene is TRBJ2-5, the V gene TRBV28, with no clear D. The CDR3 has 13 residues. Germline loops: CDR1 MDHEN, CDR2 SYDVKM. The germline V and J ends were trimmed by 7 bases and 0 bases, with 9 bases remaining between them. The CDR3 reads CASINSNQETQYF. For the CDR3, the DNA is TGTGCCAGCATTAACTCCAACCAAGAGACCCAGTACTTC.

The chain combines TRBV2 with TRBJ1-3; 7 bases are a match to TRBD1. Germline CDR1 and CDR2: SNHLY and FYNNEI. V lost 0 bases and J lost 4; bases outside the gene matches: 12. The length of the CDR3 is 18 residues. The CDR3 nucleotides read TGTGCCAGCAGTGAAGCGCCCTGGACAGGCCAGCAAGGAAACACCATATATTTT. Its translation: CASSEAPWTGQQGNTIYF.

This chain links TRBV5-1 with TRBJ1-4; D is unresolved. V gave up 2 bases and J gave up 3 bases, with 8 bases separating them. The V gene's germline CDR1 is SGHRS and CDR2 YFSETQ. The CDR3 length is 14 residues. In DNA, the CDR3 is TGCGCCAGCAGCTTCGGGGAGGCTAATGAAAAACTGTTTTTT. Amino acid sequence: CASSFGEANEKLFF.

This sequence joins TRBV19 and TRBJ2-1; 14 bases map to TRBD2. The CDR3 is 17 amino acids. The germline gives CDR1 LNHDA, CDR2 SQIVND (reference sequence). V lost 0 bases, J lost 6 bases, and 4 bases stayed unmatched. In DNA, the CDR3 is TGTGCCAGTAGTATAGATCTCGGACTAGCGGGAGGCAATGAGCAGTTCTTC. Residues: CASSIDLGLAGGNEQFF.

The chain couples TRBV5-1 to TRBJ2-7; 7 nucleotides agree with TRBD1. The trim removed 4 bases at V and 2 bases at J, leaving 9 bases unmatched. The CDR3 contains 15 residues. CDR1 SGHRS and CDR2 YFSETQ come from the germline V gene. CDR3 region: CASSPGTALTYEQYF. Here the CDR3 DNA reads TGCGCCAGCAGCCCAGGGACAGCCTTAACCTACGAGCAGTACTTC. Looking up the rest from reference TRBV5-1 and TRBJ2-7 gives the full variable domain: KAGVTQTPRYLIKTRGQQVTLSCSPISGHRSVSWYQQTPGQGLQFLFEYFSETQRNKGNFPGRFSGRQFSNSRSEMNVSTLELGDSALYLCASSPGTALTYEQYFGPGTRLTVT.

The V gene is TRBV9, the J gene TRBJ1-1; D ambiguous. V lost 6 bases, J lost 2 bases, and 20 bases lay in between. The CDR3 totals 16 residues. Germline CDR1 SGDLS, CDR2 YYNGEE. This CDR3 is CASTPFGSDSNTEAFF. CDR3 DNA sequence: TGTGCCAGCACCCCCTTCGGGTCAGATAGTAACACTGAAGCTTTCTTT.

This clone turned up a few times. The chain joins TRBV19 to TRBJ1-5; perhaps TRBD1 as D (5 bases). Between the trimmed V and J ends, which lost 5 bases and 0 bases, there was a span of 17 bases. Germline V CDR1 and CDR2: LNHDA, SQIVND (reference sequence). The length of the CDR3 is 17 residues. The CDR3 nucleotides are TGTGCCAGTAGTGCGGCGGGGGGGGGATATAGCAATCAGCCCCAGCATTTT. It encodes CASSAAGGGYSNQPQHF.

J is TRBJ1-2 and V is TRBV6-6; TRBD1 might be the D (5 bases). CDR3 length equals 13 residues. The germline CDR1 and CDR2 sequences are MNHNY and SVGAGI (reference sequence). V gave up 8 bases and J gave up 5 bases, with 15 bases separating them. The CDR3 loop reads CASEKGLNYGYTF. Written as DNA, the CDR3 is TGTGCCAGCGAAAAGGGACTGAATTATGGCTACACCTTC.

V and J are TRBV3-1 (or the pseudogene TRBV3-2) and TRBJ1-1; the D gene is possibly TRBD1 (6 bases). CDR3 length: 15 residues. The V end lost 4 bases, the J end lost 6 bases, and 18 bases lay between the germline ends. Germline CDR1 and CDR2: LGHDT and YNNKEL (reference sequence). The CDR3 DNA is TGTGCCAGCAGCCTCTATGAGGACAGTGCCTCTGAAGCTTTCTTT. This encodes CASSLYEDSASEAFF.

This chain uses TRBV7-7 with TRBJ2-7; a weak D match, TRBD1 (6 bases). The V end lost 4 bases, the J end lost 0 bases, and 16 bases lay between the germline ends. Looked up from germline, CDR1 is SSHAT and CDR2 is FNYEAQ (reference sequence). CDR3 length: 16 residues. The CDR3 is CASSSTGNLSSYEQYF. CDR3 coding DNA: TGTGCCAGCAGCTCGACAGGTAACCTCAGCTCCTACGAGCAGTACTTC.

This clone is a singleton in its sample. The rearrangement uses TRBV4-1 and TRBJ2-1; TRBD2 agrees at 13 bases. The CDR3 covers 17 residues. After removal of 2 bases from V and 7 bases from J, the junction contained 8 bases not matched to a gene. Germline loops: CDR1 MGHRA, CDR2 YSYEKL. The CDR3 loop reads CASSQSRTSGRLNEQFF. In DNA form, the CDR3 reads TGCGCCAGCAGCCAAAGCCGGACTAGCGGGAGATTGAATGAGCAGTTCTTC.

This rearrangement joins TRBV28 to TRBJ2-7, with 9 bases that match TRBD1. This CDR3 spans 14 amino acids. Looked up from germline, CDR1 is MDHEN and CDR2 is SYDVKM. J lost 9 bases, V lost 3 bases, and 9 bases had no gene match. The DNA of the CDR3 is TGTGCCAGCAGTTTTGGGACAGGGCTTAGCGGGCAGTACTTC. It codes for CASSFGTGLSGQYF.

The rearrangement uses TRBV19 and TRBJ2-3; D not resolved. This CDR3 contains 15 residues. The germline CDR1 and CDR2 sequences are LNHDA and SQIVND (reference sequence). The ends were cut back, 0 bases at V and 5 bases at J, with 12 bases in the middle. CDR3 residues: CASSIDAGVKDTQYF. The CDR3 nucleotides are TGTGCCAGTAGTATAGATGCAGGTGTTAAAGATACGCAGTATTTT.

The chain links TRBV7-9 to TRBJ1-1; TRBD1 agrees at 8 bases. The CDR3 is made up of 15 amino acids. CDR1 is SEHNR and CDR2 is FQNEAQ in the germline V gene (reference sequence). Trimming at V came to 6 bases and at J to 2 bases, leaving 8 bases not matched to a gene. CDR3 protein: CASSPKDRANTEAFF. CDR3 in DNA: TGTGCCAGCAGTCCTAAGGACAGGGCAAACACTGAAGCTTTCTTT.

The rearrangement joins TRBV11-3 to TRBJ2-7, with 10 bases matching TRBD2. The V segment lost 3 bases and the J segment 0 bases; nucleotides outside the gene matches: 2. The CDR3 has 15 residues. From germline, CDR1 is SGHNT and CDR2 YENEEA. CDR3 protein: CASSFSSGSSYEQYF. The DNA for the CDR3 is TGTGCCAGCAGCTTTTCTAGCGGGAGCTCCTACGAGCAGTACTTC.